This T cell receptor (beta chain) was sequenced in a study of graft-versus-host responses after intestinal transplantation. Across the study: Isolated intestinal, liver-intestinal, or multivisceral transplants were what recipients had. Recipients uniformly received anti-thymocyte globulin induction, followed by tacrolimus and steroids for around 3 years.

About this clone itself: The target antigen is unknown.

Whole-study findings and limits: Circulating GvH clones peaking coincided with falling HvG clones soon after transplant. Recipient marrow contained GvH clones, some of which appeared first in ileum or blood.

The data were produced by immunoSEQ multiplex PCR, yet TCRdb's version contains in-frame clones alone and is incomplete. Altogether over 65,000 clones are present, roughly 90% being singletons, with the ten largest covering roughly 0.72%. The germline V and J ends were trimmed by 0 bases and 7 bases, with 1 base remaining between them. CDR3 size: 12 residues. Germline V lookup: CDR1 MNHEY, CDR2 SVGAGI. Sequenced material: PBMCs, taken 98 days after intestinal transplantation. The rearrangement joins TRBV6-5 to TRBJ1-6; D uncertain. The source of this sequence is a human patient who received an intestinal transplant, so some T cells may come from the graft donor. The CDR3 loop is CASSYSNSPLHF. The DNA for the CDR3 is TGTGCCAGCAGTTACTCGAATTCACCCCTCCACTTT.